This T cell receptor beta chain was profiled in a study of T cells in Graves' hyperthyroidism and ophthalmopathy. This clonotype has a count of ten or more. On the basis of clinical symptoms, serum thyroxine and TRAb, thyroid ultrasound and orbital computed tomography, diagnoses were made. V was pared by 8 bases and J by 5 bases, with 6 bases of the junction left unmatched. This CDR3 comprises 13 residues. CDR1 is SGHVS and CDR2 is FQNEAQ in the germline V gene. From RNA transcripts, TCR beta CDR3 regions were amplified. HTBI primers were the set used in a first-round RT-PCR of the TCR CDR3. TCRdb re-analysed the multiplex PCR reads in MiXCR, keeping a single row per CDR3 protein. The table lists some 650,000 distinct CDR3 sequences, roughly 15% of them singletons.

Source material: blood. This clonotype was sampled from a middle-aged woman with Graves' ophthalmopathy. The genes are TRBV7-8 and TRBJ1-1; 9 nucleotides line up with TRBD1. The CDR3 bases are TGTGCCAGCTTGACAGGGGGTGGGACTGAAGCTTTCTTT. It yields the protein CASLTGGGTEAFF.